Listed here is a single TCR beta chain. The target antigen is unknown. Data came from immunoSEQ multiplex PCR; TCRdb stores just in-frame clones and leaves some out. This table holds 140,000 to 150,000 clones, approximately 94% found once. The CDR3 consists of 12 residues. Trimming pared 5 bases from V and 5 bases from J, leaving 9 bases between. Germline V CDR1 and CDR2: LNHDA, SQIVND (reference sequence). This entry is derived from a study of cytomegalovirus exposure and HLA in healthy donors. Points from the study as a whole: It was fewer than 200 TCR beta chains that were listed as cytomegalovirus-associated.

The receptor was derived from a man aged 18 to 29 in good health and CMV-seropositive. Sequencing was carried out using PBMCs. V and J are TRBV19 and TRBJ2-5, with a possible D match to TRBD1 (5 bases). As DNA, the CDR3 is TGTGCCAGTAGTCTTGGGGCGGAGACCCAGTACTTC. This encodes CASSLGAETQYF.